A selection of T cell receptor beta chains follows, all from one sample in a study of T cell responses to AZD1222 COVID-19 vaccine. Assay used: immunoSEQ multiplex PCR; TCRdb lists only in-frame clones, some missing. The sample lists some 200,000 clones, roughly 93% seen once, with approximately 0.97% in the top ten. Sample: peripheral blood, taken on day 0 of AZD1222 vaccination. These receptors originate from an adult in good health. CDR3s include the opening cysteine and the closing phenylalanine or tryptophan. The D gene is left open where the match is weak. Where a row states a size, it is once, few, many or the class of an expanded clone; other rows omit it.

D,J,V,size,DNA,CDR3
TRBD1,TRBJ2-2,TRBV19,-,TGTGCCAGTAGTATGGGACAGGTTTTTAGAAGGGAGCTGTTTTTT,CASSMGQVFRRELFF
-,TRBJ2-1,TRBV19,-,TGTGCCAGTAGTATTATAGGGCCTTCCTACAATGAGCAGTTCTTC,CASSIIGPSYNEQFF
TRBD2,TRBJ2-7,TRBV19,-,TGTGCCAGTACGAACCTGGCGGGAGGGTCCGAGCAGTACTTC,CASTNLAGGSEQYF
TRBD2,TRBJ2-3,TRBV5-1,-,TGCGCCAGCAGCTCGGGACTAGCGGGCGTCTCAGATACGCAGTATTTT,CASSSGLAGVSDTQYF
TRBD1,TRBJ2-7,TRBV4-1,-,TGCGCCAGCAGCCAATATCAGGGGGACGAGCAGTACTTC,CASSQYQGDEQYF
-,TRBJ2-6,TRBV5-4,-,TGTGCCAGCAGCTTGGATCTCTCTGGGGCCAACGTCCTGACTTTC,CASSLDLSGANVLTF
TRBD1,TRBJ1-4,TRBV11-3,-,TGTGCCAGCAGCCTCTCGACAGGGGAGTATCCAACTAATGAAAAACTGTTTTTT,CASSLSTGEYPTNEKLFF
-,TRBJ2-7,TRBV28,once,TGTGCCAGCAGGGACTGGGGGTTATACGAGCAGTACTTC,CASRDWGLYEQYF
-,TRBJ1-5,TRBV10-3,-,TGTGCCATCAGTGAGACGACAGGATCCAGCAATCAGCCCCAGCATTTT,CAISETTGSSNQPQHF
TRBD2,TRBJ2-7,TRBV3-1/TRBV3-2,-,TGTGCCAGCAGCCAAGACACTAGCGGGAGCTACGAGCAGTACTTC,CASSQDTSGSYEQYF
TRBD1,TRBJ2-1,TRBV6-2/TRBV6-3,-,TGTGCCAGCAGTTACTCTGCGCTGACAGGGGAGCAGTTCTTC,CASSYSALTGEQFF
-,TRBJ1-2,TRBV19,-,TGTGCCAGTAGAAGTGTTGGGTCTTCTAACTATGGCTACACCTTC,CASRSVGSSNYGYTF
-,TRBJ2-3,TRBV9,-,TGTGCCAGCAGCGTAGCCCTTAGCACAGATACGCAGTATTTT,CASSVALSTDTQYF
TRBD1,TRBJ2-1,TRBV28,-,TGTGCCAGCAGTTTACAGGGGGTATACAATGAGCAGTTCTTC,CASSLQGVYNEQFF
TRBD1,TRBJ1-5,TRBV2,-,TGTGCCAGCAGTCTACTTCACAGGGGCGGTCAGCCCCAGCATTTT,CASSLLHRGGQPQHF
-,TRBJ1-2,TRBV13,-,TGTGCCAGCAGCCCACGGGACTATCGGGGCTACACCTTC,CASSPRDYRGYTF
-,TRBJ1-1,TRBV12-3/TRBV12-4,-,TGTGCCAGCAGCTACTGGCCGAACACTGAAGCTTTCTTT,CASSYWPNTEAFF
-,TRBJ1-3,TRBV19,-,TGTGCCAGTAGCGCCCAGGGCCTCTCTGGAAACACCATATATTTT,CASSAQGLSGNTIYF
TRBD2,TRBJ2-3,TRBV4-2,-,TGTGCCAGCAGCCACCCGGGGGGTCCAGACACAGATACGCAGTATTTT,CASSHPGGPDTDTQYF
TRBD1,TRBJ1-1,TRBV5-1,-,TGCGCCAGCAGCACAGGACAGGTAACGAACACTGAAGCTTTCTTT,CASSTGQVTNTEAFF
-,TRBJ2-7,TRBV7-9,-,TGTGCCAGCAGCTTAGATCGGGACTTACACGAGCAGTACTTC,CASSLDRDLHEQYF
-,TRBJ1-6,TRBV9,-,TGTGCCAGCAGCGTAGGGCGCCGGTCACCCCTCCACTTT,CASSVGRRSPLHF
-,TRBJ2-7,TRBV10-3,few,TGTGCCATCAGTGAGTCGGGGGGACTGGAGTACTTC,CAISESGGLEYF
-,TRBJ1-6,TRBV7-3,-,TGTGCCAGCAGCTCAGGCACACAGAATTCACCCCTCCACTTT,CASSSGTQNSPLHF
-,TRBJ2-1,TRBV10-3,once,TGTGCCATCAGCGAGGGGGAAAATGAGCAGTTCTTC,CAISEGENEQFF
-,TRBJ1-1,TRBV27,-,TGTGCCAGCAGTTACAGGGTGTCCGCTGAAGCTTTCTTT,CASSYRVSAEAFF
-,TRBJ1-4,TRBV18,-,TGTGCCAGCTCACCAGGTCACCTCTCTAATGAAAAACTGTTTTTT,CASSPGHLSNEKLFF
-,TRBJ2-1,TRBV19,-,TGTGCCAGTGGGGGGCGACAGGCGGGTCTGTTCTTC,CASGGRQAGLFF
TRBD2,TRBJ2-3,TRBV19,-,TGTGCCACCCCCGGGTGGGGACGAAGGGTACTAGCGGGAGGGCTTTATACAGATACGCAGTATTTT,CATPGWGRRVLAGGLYTDTQYF
-,TRBJ1-2,TRBV27,-,TGTGCCAGCAGTTTGGACGGGTCCGGACCCCTGGGGGGCTACACCTTC,CASSLDGSGPLGGYTF
TRBD2,TRBJ2-5,TRBV11-2,once,TGTGCCAGCAGCTTAGTTGCTAGCGGGAGCCAAGAGACCCAGTACTTC,CASSLVASGSQETQYF
-,TRBJ1-1,TRBV25-1,once,TGTGCCAGCAGTGCCCAGCCTATGAACACTGAAGCTTTCTTT,CASSAQPMNTEAFF
TRBD1,TRBJ2-1,TRBV19,-,TGTGCCAGTAGTCTCCTCCCGGGACAGGGGCCTAATGAGCAGTTCTTC,CASSLLPGQGPNEQFF
-,TRBJ2-1,TRBV12-3/TRBV12-4,few,TGTGCCAGCAGTTTACAATGGGTTGAGCAGTTCTTC,CASSLQWVEQFF
-,TRBJ2-3,TRBV27,-,TGTGCCAGCAGTTTATTACTACCCCGTCAGACAGATACGCAGTATTTT,CASSLLLPRQTDTQYF
-,TRBJ2-1,TRBV11-3,once,TGTGCCAGCAGCCCCTCCCCGGCTCGCAATGAGCAGTTCTTC,CASSPSPARNEQFF
-,TRBJ1-4,TRBV14,-,TGTGCCAGCAGCCAAAATCGACCCCCGGCGGAAAAACTGTTTTTT,CASSQNRPPAEKLFF
-,TRBJ2-3,TRBV7-9,once,TGTGCCAGCAGCTTAGTAGCCAGACCTAGCACAGATACGCAGTATTTT,CASSLVARPSTDTQYF
-,TRBJ1-1,TRBV5-8,-,TGTGCCAGCAGCTTCCGGACGGAATTGAACACTGAAGCTTTCTTT,CASSFRTELNTEAFF
TRBD1,TRBJ1-5,TRBV9,-,TGTGCCAGCAGCGTAGGGACAGGGCTGAGTCAGCCCCAGCATTTT,CASSVGTGLSQPQHF
TRBD1,TRBJ1-2,TRBV10-3,-,TGTGCCATCAGTGACGGGACAGCAACTTATGGCTACACCTTC,CAISDGTATYGYTF
-,TRBJ2-5,TRBV7-7,few,TGTGCCAGCAGCTCGCGCGGGGCAGAGGAGACCCAGTACTTC,CASSSRGAEETQYF
-,TRBJ2-7,TRBV4-2,-,TGTGCCAGCAGCCAAGATCTGGACGTGCGATACGAGCAGTACTTC,CASSQDLDVRYEQYF
TRBD2,TRBJ2-7,TRBV4-2,-,TGTGCCAGCAGCCAAGCGAGCGGGAGGTCCTCCTACGAGCAGTACTTC,CASSQASGRSSYEQYF
-,TRBJ1-1,TRBV2,-,TGTGCCAGCAGTGAGGGACGGGACACTGAAGCTTTCTTT,CASSEGRDTEAFF
TRBD1,TRBJ1-2,TRBV20-1,-,TGCAGTGCCGAGGGGGCAGGGGGCTACACCTTC,CSAEGAGGYTF
TRBD2,TRBJ2-1,TRBV9,-,TGTGCCAGCAGCACCCCGACTAGCCGATCTGTGGACAATGAGCAGTTCTTC,CASSTPTSRSVDNEQFF
-,TRBJ2-1,TRBV28,-,TGTGCCAGCAGGGAGGGCGGTTACAATGAGCAGTTCTTC,CASREGGYNEQFF
TRBD2,TRBJ2-7,TRBV4-1,-,TGCGCCAGCAGCCTATCCGGACTAGCGGGGCCGAGTGAGAAGCAGTACTTC,CASSLSGLAGPSEKQYF
-,TRBJ2-1,TRBV28,-,TGTGCCAGCAGTTTATCTCCCCCCCATGAGCAGTTCTTC,CASSLSPPHEQFF
-,TRBJ2-5,TRBV10-3,-,TGTGCCATCAGTGGGCAGAACCAAGAGACCCAGTACTTC,CAISGQNQETQYF
TRBD2,TRBJ2-7,TRBV11-1,-,TGTGCCAGCAGTGACGGACTAGCGGGATCTGGCGAGCAGTACTTC,CASSDGLAGSGEQYF
TRBD1,TRBJ1-2,TRBV7-2,-,TGTGCCAGCAGCGACAGAGACAGGGGTTATGGCTACACCTTC,CASSDRDRGYGYTF
TRBD1,TRBJ1-5,TRBV24-1,-,TGTGCCACCAGTGATTTAGTGGGCAGGGGGCGCCCCCTTCTCAATCAGCCCCAGCATTTT,CATSDLVGRGRPLLNQPQHF
-,TRBJ1-1,TRBV4-3,-,TGCGCCAGCAGCCAGGACTCAGGGTACACTGAAGCTTTCTTT,CASSQDSGYTEAFF